The 30 T cell receptor beta chains presented below share a single source sample, sequenced in a study of cytomegalovirus exposure and HLA in healthy donors. With 60 Vbeta and 13 Jbeta primers, the PCR was carried out. Repertoires were generated with immunoSEQ multiplex PCR, while TCRdb's copy carries only in-frame clones and drops some. In the table there are some 95,000 clones, 78% of which are singletons. The specimen sequenced was PBMCs. The receptor set was obtained from a woman aged 40-49 years in good health and CMV-seropositive.

A remark on this clone: This same CDR3 is encoded by further DNA sequences in the sample. V usage is TRBV5-1 and J usage is TRBJ2-7; the D is unclear. This CDR3 spans 13 amino acids. Germline CDR1 SGHRS, CDR2 YFSETQ. Trimming shortened V by 5 bases and J by 0 bases, and 9 bases separated the two germline ends. The CDR3 sequence is CASRVTGSYEQYF. In nucleotides, the CDR3 is TGCGCCAGCAGAGTTACGGGCTCCTACGAGCAGTACTTC.

V gene TRBV4-1 combines with J gene TRBJ2-1, with D possibly TRBD1 on 5 matching bases. CDR1 MGHRA and CDR2 YSYEKL come from the germline V gene. V dropped 1 base and J dropped 8 bases, with 18 bases sitting between them. This CDR3 spans 16 amino acids. The CDR3 DNA sequence: TGCGCCAGCAGCCAAGCTCAGGGATCCGAAGAGGATGAGCAGTTCTTC. Translated, it gives CASSQAQGSEEDEQFF.

J is TRBJ1-6 and V is TRBV5-1; the D gene is possibly TRBD1 (5 bases). Germline CDR1 reads SGHRS; CDR2 reads YFSETQ. The CDR3 runs to 14 residues. V lost 2 bases, J lost 7 bases, and 10 bases lay in between. DNA of the CDR3: TGCGCCAGCAGCTTAACAGGAGAAAATTCACCCCTCCACTTT. Translation gives CASSLTGENSPLHF.

This clone was picked up a small number of times. The chain couples TRBV5-1 to TRBJ2-2; 7 nucleotides line up with TRBD2. Germline V lookup: CDR1 SGHRS, CDR2 YFSETQ. This CDR3 has 14 residues. With V trimmed by 4 bases and J by 6 bases, 6 bases remained unmatched. This chain's CDR3 is CASSPGGLAGELFF. The CDR3 DNA follows: TGCGCCAGCAGCCCAGGCGGACTAGCCGGGGAGCTGTTTTTT.

This clone showed up just a few times. The rearrangement links TRBV10-3 to TRBJ2-2; 9 bases are a match to TRBD1. Germline assignment: CDR1 ENHRY and CDR2 SYGVKD. This CDR3 comprises 13 residues. V shed 11 bases and J 7 bases; nucleotides not matched to a gene: 8. CDR3 nucleotide sequence: TGTGCCGTAGGGGACAGGGTTAACGGGGAGCTGTTTTTT. Translation: CAVGDRVNGELFF.

This clone showed up just a few times. The chain uses TRBV25-1 and TRBJ2-3, with D possibly matching TRBD2 (5 bases). Per germline, CDR1 MGHDK and CDR2 SYGVNS. The ends were cut back, 8 bases at V and 8 bases at J, with 23 bases in the middle. The CDR3 extends over 15 amino acids. In DNA, the CDR3 is TGTGCCAGCTATCATCCGGGCCTCCTGAGCGGTACGCAGTATTTT. It codes for CASYHPGLLSGTQYF.

V is TRBV18 and J is TRBJ2-5; D is perhaps TRBD1 (5 bases). The ends were cut back, 1 base at V and 3 bases at J, with 12 bases in the middle. The CDR3 has 15 amino acids. CDR1 is KGHSH, CDR2 LQKENI, per germline. DNA for the CDR3: TGTGCCAGCTCACCACAGTCAGGGTTAAAAGAGACCCAGTACTTC. This sequence encodes CASSPQSGLKETQYF.

CDR3 residues: CATRRWGDTDTQYF. CDR3 coding DNA: TGTGCCACTCGACGGTGGGGGGACACAGATACGCAGTATTTT. The gene calls are TRBV28 and TRBJ2-3, with a tentative D call TRBD2 (6 bases). Germline CDR1 reads MDHEN; CDR2 reads SYDVKM. Trimming shortened V by 10 bases and J by 2 bases, and 16 bases separated the two germline ends. This CDR3 has 14 residues.

This chain joins TRBV7-9 and TRBJ1-1; 8 nucleotides align to TRBD1. The CDR3 is 14 amino acids. J was trimmed by 1 base and V by 4 bases; bases with no gene match: 2. CDR1 SEHNR and CDR2 FQNEAQ come from the germline V gene (reference sequence). The CDR3 reads CASSSGTGNTEAFF. CDR3 nucleotide sequence: TGTGCCAGCAGCTCCGGGACAGGGAACACTGAAGCTTTCTTT.

For this clone: One end of the junction fails to match germline, which may point to a read error. This chain joins TRBV15 and TRBJ2-5; the match to TRBD1 covers 9 bases. The length of the CDR3 is 15 residues. Germline lookup yields CDR1 LNHNV and CDR2 YYDKDF (reference sequence). The chain's CDR3 is CAASRVGDRDETQYF. In DNA form, the CDR3 reads TGTGCCGCCAGCAGAGTGGGGGACAGGGACGAGACCCAGTACTTC.

V is TRBV28 and J is TRBJ2-2; 10 bases are shared with TRBD1. In germline, CDR1 is MDHEN, CDR2 SYDVKM. The CDR3 totals 15 residues. The ends lost 6 bases at V and 6 bases at J; junction bases unmatched: 7. CDR3: CASRPGTGVSGELFF. CDR3 nucleotides: TGTGCCAGCAGACCCGGGACAGGGGTGTCCGGGGAGCTGTTTTTT.

Remarks on this clone: The CDR3 carries no conserved terminal phenylalanine or tryptophan, so it likely arises from a read error. The limits of the CDR3 on the DNA are not certain, so only TCRdb's listed CDR3 is given. V gene TRBV6-5 combines with J gene TRBJ2-7; the DNA was not used to check the table's D call, TRBD1. The CDR3 is 10 residues long, counting both termini. The germline CDR1 and CDR2 sequences are MNHEY and SVGAGI. Here the CDR3 reads CASKDRGRNA.

This clone has just one count. V gene TRBV2 combines with J gene TRBJ2-3, with 9 bases identical to TRBD2. The J segment lost 3 bases and the V segment lost 7 bases, leaving 11 bases of the junction unmatched. The CDR3 spans 16 residues. Germline assignment: CDR1 SNHLY and CDR2 FYNNEI. The chain's CDR3 is CASTGLAGIGTDTQYF. CDR3 DNA: TGTGCCAGCACCGGGCTAGCGGGAATCGGAACAGATACGCAGTATTTT.

This rearrangement joins TRBV27 to TRBJ2-2; TRBD2 agrees at 8 bases. Per the germline V gene, CDR1 is MNHEY and CDR2 is SMNVEV (reference sequence). This CDR3 has 16 amino acids. With V trimmed by 6 bases and J by 6 bases, 12 bases remained unmatched. CDR3 loop: CASSLLAGSRSGELFF. As DNA, the CDR3 is TGTGCCAGCAGCCTTTTAGCGGGGAGCCGATCCGGGGAGCTGTTTTTT.

This rearrangement joins TRBV6-6 to TRBJ2-6, with D possibly being TRBD2 (5 bases). CDR1 MNHNY and CDR2 SVGAGI come from the germline V gene (reference sequence). V was shortened by 11 bases and J by 0 bases, with 11 bases between the two germline ends. This CDR3 has 14 amino acids. CDR3 amino acids: CAGGLGSGANVLTF. CDR3 coding DNA: TGTGCCGGAGGACTGGGCTCTGGGGCCAACGTCCTGACTTTC.

This chain joins TRBV7-3 and TRBJ2-7; maybe TRBD2 (6 bases). V lost 1 base and J lost 4, with 14 bases in between. This CDR3 spans 15 amino acids. The germline CDR1 and CDR2 sequences are SGHTA and FQGTGA. DNA of the CDR3: TGTGCCAGCAGCTTAATTTCGGGAGACAGTTACGAGCAGTACTTC. It translates to CASSLISGDSYEQYF.

CDR3 region: CASSSGSGFPDTQYF. The CDR3, as DNA: TGCGCCAGCAGCTCCGGGAGTGGATTCCCAGATACGCAGTATTTT. This chain joins TRBV5-1 and TRBJ2-3, with D maybe TRBD2 (6 bases). V gave up 3 bases and J gave up 4 bases, with 15 bases separating them. Germline CDR1 and CDR2: SGHRS and YFSETQ. The CDR3 covers 15 residues.

The chain couples TRBV7-6 to TRBJ2-6; D is possibly TRBD2 (6 bases). The V gene's germline CDR1 is SGHVS and CDR2 FNYEAQ. The CDR3 loop spans 16 amino acids. Trimming took 6 bases from V and 4 from J, leaving 16 bases between them. CDR3 residues: CASSGGTVRGANVLTF. DNA of the CDR3: TGTGCCAGCAGTGGGGGGACGGTGAGGGGGGCCAACGTCCTGACTTTC.

In its sample, this clone was seen once. The chain uses TRBV7-9 and TRBJ2-1; a weak D match, TRBD1 (6 bases). Trimming cost V 3 bases and J 1 base, with 10 bases left between them. CDR1 is SEHNR and CDR2 is FQNEAQ in the germline V gene (reference sequence). CDR3 length: 15 amino acids. CDR3 sequence reads: CASSLETGSYNEQFF. The CDR3 DNA is TGTGCCAGCAGCTTGGAGACAGGATCCTACAATGAGCAGTTCTTC.

The chain is built from TRBV12-2 and TRBJ1-3. TRBV12-2 has pseudogene status. CDR3 length equals 19 residues. This chain's CDR3 is CASRLAYWSFNGSGNTIYF. Written as DNA, the CDR3 is TGTGCAAGTCGCTTAGCGTACTGGAGTTTTAACGGCTCTGGAAACACCATATATTTT.

This chain connects TRBV7-2 to TRBJ2-5; TRBD2 is a possible D gene (7 bases). The CDR3 covers 17 residues. V lost 5 bases and J 4 bases, leaving 23 bases between the germline ends. Germline V lookup: CDR1 SGHTA, CDR2 FQGNSA. CDR3 sequence (DNA): TGTGCCAGCAGCCCAGGTGGCGGGGGCGGTCGGGGAGAGACCCAGTACTTC. This sequence encodes CASSPGGGGGRGETQYF.

This chain joins TRBV7-3 and TRBJ1-3; no clear D gene. V lost 2 bases to trimming and J lost 9 bases, with 11 bases between them. Per germline, CDR1 SGHTA and CDR2 FQGTGA. The CDR3 is made up of 13 amino acids. For the CDR3, the DNA is TGTGCCAGCAGCTTAGGTCACGGGAGCACCATATATTTT. Amino acids: CASSLGHGSTIYF.

V gene TRBV6-5 combines with J gene TRBJ2-7; 8 bases fit TRBD2. Trimming at V came to 0 bases and at J to 1 base, leaving 2 bases not matched to a gene. The CDR3 runs 15 residues. Per germline, CDR1 MNHEY and CDR2 SVGAGI. Here the CDR3 reads CASSYSAGGSYEQYF. The CDR3 bases are TGTGCCAGCAGTTACTCGGCGGGAGGTTCCTACGAGCAGTACTTC.

The rearrangement joins TRBV2 to TRBJ2-5; TRBD2 aligns across 7 bases. Per germline, CDR1 SNHLY and CDR2 FYNNEI. Germline trimming cut 8 bases from V and 7 bases from J; bases unmatched to any gene: 10. The CDR3 loop spans 13 amino acids. The CDR3 here is CASLREGSGTQYF. The CDR3 DNA is TGTGCCAGCCTGAGGGAGGGCTCGGGGACCCAGTACTTC.

The chain has TRBV11-3 and TRBJ2-7; TRBD1 is a possible D gene (6 bases). Germline assignment: CDR1 SGHNT and CDR2 YENEEA. Trimming cost V 1 base and J 4 bases, with 14 bases left between them. The CDR3 extends over 15 amino acids. This CDR3 is CASSLGSLGGYEQYF. For the CDR3, the DNA is TGTGCCAGCAGCTTAGGGTCCCTAGGGGGTTACGAGCAGTACTTC. The whole variable domain, filled in from reference TRBV11-3 and TRBJ2-7, reads EAGVVQSPRYKIIEKKQPVAFWCNPISGHNTLYWYLQNLGQGPELLIRYENEEAVDDSQLPKDRFSAERLKGVDSTLKIQPAELGDSAVYLCASSLGSLGGYEQYFGPGTRLTVT.

Only one count was recorded for this clone. The CDR3 loop is CASSSAGQDVYGYTF. Here the CDR3 DNA reads TGTGCCAGCAGTTCCGCGGGACAGGATGTCTATGGCTACACCTTC. V is TRBV28 and J is TRBJ1-2; 8 nucleotides agree with TRBD1. V was clipped by 4 bases and J by 4 bases; unmatched bases: 8. This CDR3 spans 15 amino acids. CDR1 and CDR2 from the germline V gene are MDHEN and SYDVKM.

This sequence joins TRBV4-1 and TRBJ2-7; possibly TRBD2 for D (6 bases). The CDR3 runs 16 residues. CDR1 and CDR2 from the germline V gene are MGHRA and YSYEKL. The V end lost 3 bases, the J end lost 1 base, and 16 bases lay between the germline ends. In DNA, the CDR3 is TGCGCCAGCAGCCACGGAAGGATAGCGGCTTCCTACGAGCAGTACTTC. As protein: CASSHGRIAASYEQYF.

The CDR3 is CASSASGTNTGELFF. For the CDR3, the DNA is TGTGCCAGCAGTGCTAGCGGGACGAACACCGGGGAGCTGTTTTTT. V gene TRBV6-5 combines with J gene TRBJ2-2, with 9 bases matching TRBD2. J lost 0 bases, V lost 5 bases, and 1 base had no gene match. The CDR3 loop spans 15 amino acids. CDR1 and CDR2 (germline): MNHEY, SVGAGI.

This clone has a single count. The chain has TRBV10-2 and TRBJ1-6, with 12 bases aligning to TRBD1. The CDR3 covers 16 residues. With 5 bases clipped from V and 7 bases from J, the junction kept 6 bases outside the gene matches. Germline lookup yields CDR1 WSHSY and CDR2 SAAADI. The CDR3 protein is CASSSGTGGANSPLHF. The CDR3, as DNA: TGCGCCAGCAGTTCCGGGACAGGGGGCGCGAATTCACCCCTCCACTTT.

With respect to this clone: Relative to the germline gene, one junction end is altered; a read error may explain this. The V and J genes are TRBV2 and TRBJ2-4; TRBD2 matches 7 bases. Looked up from germline, CDR1 is SNHLY and CDR2 is FYNNEI. This CDR3 is 13 amino acids long. The chain's CDR3 is CASTRESGGGSVF. DNA for the CDR3: TGTGCCAGCACTAGAGAGTCGGGGGGTGGGTCTGTCTTC.